The 29 T cell receptor beta chains listed next were all sequenced from one sample in a study of CD8 T cells in Susac syndrome. With random hexamers, reverse transcription was performed on roughly 0.5 to 1 ug of RNA. TCRdb re-called the immunoSEQ multiplex PCR reads with MiXCR, one entry per CDR3 protein. The data contain about 150,000 distinct CDR3 sequences, 92% of them seen just once; the ten biggest clones take up approximately 0.075%. The material sequenced was CD4+ T cells from PBMCs. The receptors shown here come from a human donor in good health.

The V and J genes are TRBV12-3 or TRBV12-4 and TRBJ2-6; possibly TRBD1 or TRBD2 for D (6 bases each). The length of the CDR3 is 16 residues. V was shortened by 5 bases and J by 4 bases, with 15 bases between the two germline ends. The CDR3 sequence: CASSLPWGAGANVLTF. CDR3 nucleotide sequence: TGTGCCAGCAGTCTCCCCTGGGGGGCCGGGGCCAACGTCCTGACTTTC.

The chain recombines TRBV7-8 with TRBJ2-7; TRBD1 might be the D (6 bases). Deletions cut 1 base from V and 5 bases from J, with 9 bases between. The CDR3 sequence is 13 residues long. The germline CDR1 and CDR2 sequences are SGHVS and FQNEAQ. The CDR3 protein is CASSLDRANEQYF. The CDR3 region has the DNA TGTGCCAGCAGCTTAGACAGGGCAAACGAGCAGTACTTC.

This clonotype has just one count. The J gene is TRBJ1-4, the V gene TRBV30; 9 positions agree with TRBD1. This CDR3 comprises 13 residues. Germline trimming cut 8 bases from V and 8 bases from J; bases unmatched to any gene: 9. Germline loops: CDR1 GTSNPN, CDR2 SVGIG (reference sequence). The CDR3 coding sequence is TGTGCCGTCGGGGGGACAGGGTACGAAAAACTGTTTTTT. The encoded protein is CAVGGTGYEKLFF.

This clonotype was detected only once. CDR3 coding DNA: TGTGCCAGCAGAGCGGGAGGCGGTCACGGGGAGCTGTTTTTT. Translating gives CASRAGGGHGELFF. V is TRBV25-1 and J is TRBJ2-2; 9 positions agree with TRBD2. Per germline, CDR1 MGHDK and CDR2 SYGVNS. The CDR3 consists of 14 residues. V was pared by 6 bases and J by 7 bases, with 6 bases of the junction left unmatched.

The chain carries TRBV5-1 and TRBJ2-4; tentatively, D is TRBD1 (5 bases). Germline V gene lookup returns CDR1 SGHRS and CDR2 YFSETQ. The CDR3 sequence is 14 residues long. V was trimmed by 4 bases and J by 2 bases, leaving 10 bases between them. The CDR3 reads CASSPTATKNIQYF. Written as DNA, the CDR3 is TGCGCCAGCAGCCCGACAGCTACCAAAAACATTCAGTACTTC.

The chain carries TRBV5-1 and TRBJ2-5; no firm D call. The V end lost 0 bases, the J end lost 2 bases, and 5 bases lay between the germline ends. Germline lookup yields CDR1 SGHRS and CDR2 YFSETQ. The CDR3 totals 13 residues. The CDR3 sequence: CASSLEPQETQYF. The CDR3 bases are TGCGCCAGCAGCTTGGAACCACAAGAGACCCAGTACTTC.

The rearrangement uses TRBV3-1 and TRBJ2-3; TRBD2 matches 9 bases. V gave up 2 bases and J gave up 4 bases; unmatched junction bases: 4. Germline V lookup: CDR1 LGHDT, CDR2 YNNKEL (reference sequence). This CDR3 spans 15 amino acids. For the CDR3, the DNA is TGTGCCAGCAGCCAATCCGGCGGGAGGGCAGATACGCAGTATTTT. It encodes CASSQSGGRADTQYF.

The V gene is TRBV5-1, the J gene TRBJ2-5, with D perhaps assigned TRBD1 or TRBD2 (6 bases each). The V gene's germline CDR1 is SGHRS and CDR2 YFSETQ. The V gene lost 2 bases and the J gene lost 3 bases, with 11 bases spanning the gap. This CDR3 has 14 residues. This chain's CDR3 is CASSFRGQEETQYF. The DNA for the CDR3 is TGCGCCAGCAGCTTCCGGGGGCAAGAAGAGACCCAGTACTTC.

CDR3 residues: CASSTPDKLNYGYTF. The DNA for the CDR3 is TGTGCCAGCAGTACTCCGGACAAACTTAACTATGGCTACACCTTC. The V gene is TRBV28, the J gene TRBJ1-2; a weak D match, TRBD1 (5 bases). The CDR3 is 15 residues long. The V end was cut by 5 bases, the J end by 1 base, with 14 bases between. The germline CDR1 and CDR2 sequences are MDHEN and SYDVKM.

The chain links TRBV28 to TRBJ2-6, with a tentative D call TRBD1 (5 bases). CDR1 is MDHEN and CDR2 is SYDVKM in the germline V gene. V was pared by 3 bases and J by 4 bases, with 10 bases between. The CDR3 length is 15 residues. The CDR3 region is CASSLGQRGANVLTF. The CDR3 DNA is TGTGCCAGCAGTTTGGGGCAGCGCGGGGCCAACGTCCTGACTTTC. Filled out from reference TRBV28 and TRBJ2-6, the complete variable domain reads DVKVTQSSRYLVKRTGEKVFLECVQDMDHENMFWYRQDPGLGLRLIYFSYDVKMKEKGDIPEGYSVSREKKERFSLILESASTNQTSMYLCASSLGQRGANVLTFGAGSRLTVL.

The CDR3 loop is CASSLAGTGRSGANVLTF. CDR3 nucleotides: TGCGCCAGCAGCTTGGCCGGGACAGGACGCTCTGGGGCCAACGTCCTGACTTTC. The chain recombines TRBV5-1 with TRBJ2-6; the match to TRBD1 covers 8 bases. CDR1 and CDR2 from the germline V gene are SGHRS and YFSETQ. The CDR3 runs to 18 residues. V was clipped by 0 bases and J by 0 bases; unmatched bases: 5.

This chain joins TRBV5-1 and TRBJ2-7; the match to TRBD1 covers 7 bases. The germline CDR1 and CDR2 sequences are SGHRS and YFSETQ. The V and J ends lost 9 bases and 1 base, in that order; junction bases with no gene match: 7. The CDR3 covers 13 residues. The CDR3 is CATSETGSYEQYF. As DNA, the CDR3 is TGCGCCACTTCGGAGACAGGGTCCTACGAGCAGTACTTC.

This clonotype was recorded once. This rearrangement joins TRBV11-1 to TRBJ2-5; D gene ambiguous. The CDR3 contains 15 residues. Germline CDR1 and CDR2: SGHAT and FQDESV (reference sequence). The germline V and J ends were trimmed by 1 base and 1 base, with 10 bases remaining between them. CDR3 sequence reads: CASSLGTVRQETQYF. For the CDR3, the DNA is TGTGCCAGCAGCTTAGGGACGGTTCGCCAAGAGACCCAGTACTTC.

This clonotype was found once. The chain combines TRBV5-4 with TRBJ1-2; 8 bases match TRBD1. The CDR3 totals 15 residues. The germline gives CDR1 SGHNT, CDR2 YYREEE (reference sequence). The J segment lost 4 bases and the V segment lost 3 bases, leaving 8 bases of the junction unmatched. The CDR3 DNA reads as TGTGCCAGCAGCTCCTCACGACAGGGGAGCTATGGCTACACCTTC. Its translation: CASSSSRQGSYGYTF. Based on the CDR3 plus reference TRBV5-4 and TRBJ1-2, the full variable domain is ETGVTQSPTHLIKTRGQQVTLRCSSQSGHNTVSWYQQALGQGPQFIFQYYREEENGRGNFPPRFSGLQFPNYSSELNVNALELDDSALYLCASSSSRQGSYGYTFGSGTRLTVV.

This rearrangement joins TRBV6-1 to TRBJ2-1; 8 positions match TRBD1. The germline V gene has CDR1 MNHNS and CDR2 SASEGT. The CDR3 has 13 residues. The V and J ends lost 3 bases and 7 bases, in that order; junction bases with no gene match: 2. The CDR3 loop reads CASSERTGNEQFF. The CDR3 DNA reads as TGTGCCAGCAGTGAGAGGACAGGGAATGAGCAGTTCTTC.

J is TRBJ2-2 and V is TRBV4-3; 9 nucleotides align to TRBD2. The CDR3 consists of 17 residues. CDR1 and CDR2 from the germline V gene are LGHNA and YSLEER. The junction had 10 bases not matched to a gene; V was cut back by 2 bases and J by 6 bases. CDR3 DNA: TGCGCCAGCAGCCAAAGTTCACTAAGCGGGGGGTCCGGGGAGCTGTTTTTT. This codes for CASSQSSLSGGSGELFF.

This CDR3 is CASTYYYEQYF. The CDR3 DNA reads TGTGCCAGCACCTATTACTACGAGCAGTACTTC. This chain joins TRBV7-9 and TRBJ2-7; D is unclear. The CDR3 is 11 amino acids. V was trimmed by 7 bases and J by 3 bases, leaving 7 bases between them. Germline V gene sequence: CDR1 SEHNR, CDR2 FQNEAQ (reference sequence).

This clonotype was counted a single time. The chain combines TRBV28 with TRBJ2-7; perhaps TRBD2 as D (5 bases). This CDR3 region has 13 residues. CDR1 is MDHEN, CDR2 SYDVKM, per germline. The germline V and J ends were trimmed by 7 bases and 5 bases, with 15 bases remaining between them. CDR3 DNA sequence: TGTGCCAGCACCCTGAGCGGAACCGACGAGCAGTACTTC. Translating gives CASTLSGTDEQYF. The full variable domain, its missing parts supplied by reference TRBV28 and TRBJ2-7, is DVKVTQSSRYLVKRTGEKVFLECVQDMDHENMFWYRQDPGLGLRLIYFSYDVKMKEKGDIPEGYSVSREKKERFSLILESASTNQTSMYLCASTLSGTDEQYFGPGTRLTVT.

The chain joins TRBV5-1 to TRBJ2-2; D possibly corresponds to TRBD1 (6 bases). Germline CDR1 is SGHRS and CDR2 is YFSETQ. The V gene lost 4 bases and the J gene lost 5 bases, with 15 bases spanning the gap. The CDR3 contains 15 residues. The CDR3 DNA reads as TGCGCCAGCAGCCTATCCGGGACAAATACCGGGGAGCTGTTTTTT. It codes for CASSLSGTNTGELFF.

This rearrangement joins TRBV12-3 or TRBV12-4 to TRBJ2-2; weak D call: TRBD1 (5 bases). V was shortened by 5 bases and J by 0 bases, with 10 bases between the two germline ends. This CDR3 contains 15 residues. The CDR3, as DNA: TGTGCCAGCAGTGCTGGACAAACGAACACCGGGGAGCTGTTTTTT. It is translated as CASSAGQTNTGELFF.

This chain connects TRBV20-1 to TRBJ2-5; D unclear. The V gene lost 8 bases and the J gene lost 5 bases, with 12 bases spanning the gap. CDR3 length: 11 amino acids. The germline gives CDR1 DFQATT, CDR2 SNEGSKA (reference sequence). CDR3 bases: TGCAGTACGTGGGCGCCGGAGACCCAGTACTTC. It translates to CSTWAPETQYF.

The rearrangement uses TRBV7-2 and TRBJ1-6; a possible D gene is TRBD1 (5 bases). The length of the CDR3 is 14 residues. CDR1 is SGHTA, CDR2 FQGNSA, per germline. The V end was cut by 5 bases, the J end by 3 bases, with 8 bases between. CDR3 nucleotide sequence: TGTGCCAGCAGCCAGGGCCACTATAATTCACCCCTCCACTTT. It codes for CASSQGHYNSPLHF.

This clonotype was observed a single time. The V gene is TRBV4-3, the J gene TRBJ2-7, with 10 bases that match TRBD2. V shed 6 bases, J shed 2 bases, and the junction held 7 bases outside the gene matches. CDR1 is LGHNA and CDR2 is YSLEER in the germline V gene. The CDR3 has 15 amino acids. The CDR3 nucleotides read TGCGCCAGCAGGAAAGGACTAGCGGAGACCTACGAGCAGTACTTC. This gives the protein CASRKGLAETYEQYF.

This chain joins TRBV11-2 and TRBJ2-1; D not resolved. The V gene lost 2 bases and the J gene lost 4 bases, with 12 bases spanning the gap. Germline V gene data show CDR1 as SGHAT and CDR2 as FQNNGV. The CDR3 is 15 residues long. The CDR3 coding sequence is TGTGCCAGCAGCTTAACCCGATGGGGTTACAATGAGCAGTTCTTC. As protein: CASSLTRWGYNEQFF.

The chain carries TRBV4-1 and TRBJ2-4; 9 bases align to TRBD2. CDR3 length equals 15 residues. Losses at the gene ends were 6 bases for V and 6 bases for J; bases not matched to a gene: 9. The germline CDR1 and CDR2 sequences are MGHRA and YSYEKL. This CDR3 reads CASREISGGRNIQYF. The CDR3 DNA reads TGCGCCAGCAGAGAAATCAGCGGGGGGAGAAACATTCAGTACTTC.

The rearrangement joins TRBV18 to TRBJ1-3, with 7 bases fitting TRBD1. This CDR3 spans 16 amino acids. The V gene's germline CDR1 is KGHSH and CDR2 LQKENI. The V and J ends lost 2 bases and 2 bases, in that order; junction bases with no gene match: 6. CDR3 DNA sequence: TGTGCCAGCTCACCATTACAGGGGAAGACTGGAAACACCATATATTTT. This codes for CASSPLQGKTGNTIYF.

Note on this clonotype: No DNA is shown, since the ends of the CDR3 on it are uncertain; the CDR3 is the one TCRdb lists. CDR3 amino acids: CASSQYRELKNCFF. This chain joins TRBV23-1 and TRBJ1-4; the D call of TRBD1 is as the table states it, not checked on the DNA. TRBV23-1 is marked as an open reading frame, function uncertain. The CDR3 spans 14 residues, counting both ends.

The chain links TRBV24-1 to TRBJ2-2, with TRBD2 matching 9 bases. This CDR3 is built from 17 residues. CDR1 and CDR2 (germline): KGHDR, SFDVKD. Trimming removed 4 bases from V and 3 bases from J; junction bases left unmatched: 8. The CDR3: CATSDPEAGGYTGELFF. CDR3 nucleotides: TGTGCCACCAGTGACCCTGAGGCGGGAGGGTACACCGGGGAGCTGTTTTTT.

The chain is built from TRBV6-1 and TRBJ2-7, with a tentative D call TRBD1 (5 bases). The CDR3 sequence is 14 residues long. V lost 1 base to trimming and J lost 2 bases, with 9 bases between them. The germline CDR1 and CDR2 sequences are MNHNS and SASEGT. CDR3 DNA: TGTGCCAGCAGTGAAGAGGGGCCGACCTACGAGCAGTACTTC. Protein sequence: CASSEEGPTYEQYF.